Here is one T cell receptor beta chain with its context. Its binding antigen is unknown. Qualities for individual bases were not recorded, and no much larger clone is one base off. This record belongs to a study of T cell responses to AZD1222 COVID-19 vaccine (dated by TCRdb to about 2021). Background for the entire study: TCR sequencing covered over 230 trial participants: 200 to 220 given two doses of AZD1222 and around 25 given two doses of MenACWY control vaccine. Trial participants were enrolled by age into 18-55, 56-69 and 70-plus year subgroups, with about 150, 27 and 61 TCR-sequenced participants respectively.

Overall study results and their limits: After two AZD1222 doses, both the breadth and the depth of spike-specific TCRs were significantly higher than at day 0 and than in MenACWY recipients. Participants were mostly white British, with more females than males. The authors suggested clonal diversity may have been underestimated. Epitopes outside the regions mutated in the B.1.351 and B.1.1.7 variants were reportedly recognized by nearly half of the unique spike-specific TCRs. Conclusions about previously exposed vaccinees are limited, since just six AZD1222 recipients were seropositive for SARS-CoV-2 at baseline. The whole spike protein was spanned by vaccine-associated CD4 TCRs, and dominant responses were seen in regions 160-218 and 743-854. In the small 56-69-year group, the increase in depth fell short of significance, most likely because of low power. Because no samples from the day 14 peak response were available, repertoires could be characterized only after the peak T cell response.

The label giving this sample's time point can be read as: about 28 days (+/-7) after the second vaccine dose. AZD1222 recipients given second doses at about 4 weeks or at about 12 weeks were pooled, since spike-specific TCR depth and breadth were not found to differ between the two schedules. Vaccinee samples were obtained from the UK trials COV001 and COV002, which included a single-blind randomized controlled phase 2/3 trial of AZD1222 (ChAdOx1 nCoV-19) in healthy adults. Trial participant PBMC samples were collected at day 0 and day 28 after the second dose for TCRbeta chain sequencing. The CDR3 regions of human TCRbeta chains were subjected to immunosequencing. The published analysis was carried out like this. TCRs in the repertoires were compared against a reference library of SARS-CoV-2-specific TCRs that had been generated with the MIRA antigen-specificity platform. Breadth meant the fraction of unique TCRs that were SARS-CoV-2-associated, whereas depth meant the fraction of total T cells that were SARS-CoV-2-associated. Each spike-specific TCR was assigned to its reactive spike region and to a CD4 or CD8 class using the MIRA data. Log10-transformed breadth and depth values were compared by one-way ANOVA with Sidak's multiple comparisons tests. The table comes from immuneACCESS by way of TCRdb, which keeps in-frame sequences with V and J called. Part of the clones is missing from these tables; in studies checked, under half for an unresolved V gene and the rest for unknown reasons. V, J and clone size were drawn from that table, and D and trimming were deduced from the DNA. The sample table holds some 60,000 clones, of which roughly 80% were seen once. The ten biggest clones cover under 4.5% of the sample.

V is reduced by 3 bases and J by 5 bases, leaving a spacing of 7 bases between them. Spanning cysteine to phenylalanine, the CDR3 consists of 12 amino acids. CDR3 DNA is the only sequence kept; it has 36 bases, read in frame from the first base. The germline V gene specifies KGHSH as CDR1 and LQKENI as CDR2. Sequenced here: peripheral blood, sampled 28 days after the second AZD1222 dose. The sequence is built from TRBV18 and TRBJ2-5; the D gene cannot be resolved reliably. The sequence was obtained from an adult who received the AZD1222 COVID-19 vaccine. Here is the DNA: TGTGCCAGCTCACCTGGAGCGGAGACCCAGTACTTC. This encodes CASSPGAETQYF.